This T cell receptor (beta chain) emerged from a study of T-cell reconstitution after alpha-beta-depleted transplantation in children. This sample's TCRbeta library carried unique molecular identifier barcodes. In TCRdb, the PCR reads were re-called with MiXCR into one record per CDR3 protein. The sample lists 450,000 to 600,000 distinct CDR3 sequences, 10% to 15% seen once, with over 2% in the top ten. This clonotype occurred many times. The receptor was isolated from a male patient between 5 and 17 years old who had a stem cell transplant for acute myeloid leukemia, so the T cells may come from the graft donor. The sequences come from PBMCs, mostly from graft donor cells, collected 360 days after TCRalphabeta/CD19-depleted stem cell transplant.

In nucleotides, the CDR3 is TGCAGTGCTGGGGGAATACACACCGGGGAGCTGTTTTTT. Residues: CSAGGIHTGELFF. This rearrangement joins TRBV20-1 to TRBJ2-2; possibly TRBD1 or TRBD2 for D (5 bases each). Germline V gene sequence: CDR1 DFQATT, CDR2 SNEGSKA (reference sequence). There are 13 residues in the CDR3. V lost 5 bases to trimming and J lost 3 bases, with 10 bases between them.